This passage covers 12 T cell receptor beta chains from one sample sequenced in a study of shared clonotypes between healthy human individuals. The method was immunoSEQ multiplex PCR; TCRdb's version includes in-frame clones alone and lacks a portion of them. Of 550,000 to 650,000 clones listed, around 96% are singletons. Naivety among CD8 cells was defined by CD45RO negativity and positive CCR7 selection, thereby excluding terminally differentiated effector memory CD45RA+ cells. The specimen was naive CD8+ T cells sorted from blood. These receptors originate from a woman aged 25 to 39 in good health.

The J gene is TRBJ1-4, the V gene TRBV28; D may be TRBD1 (6 bases). V gave up 1 base and J gave up 0 bases, with 12 bases separating them. This CDR3 spans 17 amino acids. From germline, CDR1 is MDHEN and CDR2 SYDVKM. CDR3: CASSLLRGPATNEKLFF. The CDR3 bases are TGTGCCAGCAGTTTATTGCGGGGGCCGGCAACTAATGAAAAACTGTTTTTT.

A remark on this clone: Other nucleotide sequences from this sample produce the same CDR3. The rearrangement joins TRBV27 to TRBJ2-5; TRBD2 matches 11 bases. The junction had 4 bases not matched to a gene; V was cut back by 3 bases and J by 4 bases. The CDR3 is made up of 15 amino acids. The V gene's germline CDR1 is MNHEY and CDR2 SMNVEV (reference sequence). The CDR3 DNA sequence: TGTGCCAGCAGTTTTAGCGGGAGGGCCGGAGAGACCCAGTACTTC. As protein: CASSFSGRAGETQYF.

In DNA form, the CDR3 reads TGCGCCAGCAGTCAACTATTGGACATCACCTACGAGCAGTACTTC. Amino acids: CASSQLLDITYEQYF. The rearrangement uses TRBV10-2 and TRBJ2-7, with D perhaps matching TRBD1 (5 bases). This CDR3 region has 15 residues. In germline, CDR1 is WSHSY, CDR2 SAAADI. Trimming left V 5 bases short and J 2 bases short, with 16 bases between.

The chain uses TRBV7-9 and TRBJ1-1; D is unresolved. This CDR3 comprises 14 residues. Germline-derived CDR1 and CDR2 are SEHNR and FQNEAQ (reference sequence). V gave up 3 bases and J gave up 1 base, with 9 bases separating them. The CDR3 DNA reads as TGTGCCAGCAGCTTTCTTAACAGGAACACTGAAGCTTTCTTT. Its translation: CASSFLNRNTEAFF.

The V gene is TRBV11-2, the J gene TRBJ2-3, with TRBD2 matching over 8 bases. Germline assignment: CDR1 SGHAT and CDR2 FQNNGV. V gave up 7 bases and J gave up 0 bases; unmatched junction bases: 6. The CDR3 consists of 15 residues. CDR3 coding DNA: TGTGCCAGCACCCCTTTAGCGGGGAGCACAGATACGCAGTATTTT. As protein: CASTPLAGSTDTQYF. The full variable domain, in which reference TRBV11-2 and TRBJ2-3 provide the parts outside the CDR3, is EAGVAQSPRYKIIEKRQSVAFWCNPISGHATLYWYQQILGQGPKLLIQFQNNGVVDDSQLPKDRFSAERLKGVDSTLKIQPAKLEDSAVYLCASTPLAGSTDTQYFGPGTRLTVL.

The chain carries TRBV21-1 and TRBJ2-2; the D segment call TRBD2 is taken from the table without a DNA check. TRBV21-1 is reported as a pseudogene. This CDR3 has 18 residues. The CDR3 nucleotides read TGTGCCAGCAGACCCCCCTCGGGGGGCGGGAGAGACACCGGGGAGCTGTTTTTT. This gives the protein CASRPPSGGGRDTGELFF.

This chain links TRBV27 with TRBJ2-7; 9 nucleotides match TRBD1. Per the germline V gene, CDR1 is MNHEY and CDR2 is SMNVEV (reference sequence). J lost 5 bases, V lost 5 bases, and 13 bases had no gene match. This CDR3 region has 16 residues. This chain's CDR3 is CASSTSPGTGLDEQYF. The CDR3 nucleotides are TGTGCCAGCAGTACTTCTCCCGGGACAGGGCTCGACGAGCAGTACTTC.

The chain uses TRBV7-9 and TRBJ2-5, with 7 bases fitting TRBD1. In germline, CDR1 is SEHNR, CDR2 FQNEAQ (reference sequence). CDR3 size: 15 residues. Trimming cost V 5 bases and J 1 base; bases outside gene matches: 7. The CDR3 DNA follows: TGTGCCAGCAGCATAATACAGGGGATCCAAGAGACCCAGTACTTC. It is translated as CASSIIQGIQETQYF.

The rearrangement joins TRBV25-1 to TRBJ2-1; TRBD1 aligns across 9 bases. V was pared by 4 bases and J by 9 bases, with 13 bases of the junction left unmatched. There are 16 residues in the CDR3. Looked up from germline, CDR1 is MGHDK and CDR2 is SYGVNS. CDR3: CASSVRTGAIIGEQFF. The CDR3 coding sequence is TGTGCCAGCAGTGTCCGGACAGGGGCGATCATCGGTGAGCAGTTCTTC.

The chain couples TRBV6-1 to TRBJ2-5; TRBD2 agrees at 8 bases. Germline lookup yields CDR1 MNHNS and CDR2 SASEGT. This CDR3 region has 15 residues. V trimming: 2 bases; J trimming: 4 bases; junction bases outside the gene matches: 6. The CDR3 nucleotides are TGTGCCAGCAGTGAAAAAAGCGGGAGCGCAGAGACCCAGTACTTC. It translates to CASSEKSGSAETQYF.

V usage is TRBV2 and J usage is TRBJ1-3; D is unresolved. Germline-derived CDR1 and CDR2 are SNHLY and FYNNEI. The CDR3 covers 15 residues. The germline V and J ends were trimmed by 5 bases and 0 bases, with 11 bases remaining between them. CDR3 bases: TGTGCCAGCAGTACCATGGGTAGCTCTGGAAACACCATATATTTT. It codes for CASSTMGSSGNTIYF.

The V gene is TRBV27, the J gene TRBJ2-7; D is tentatively TRBD1 or TRBD2 (5 bases each). The CDR3 covers 15 residues. Trimming shortened V by 0 bases and J by 0 bases, and 9 bases separated the two germline ends. CDR1 MNHEY and CDR2 SMNVEV come from the germline V gene (reference sequence). CDR3 in amino acids: CASSLSGRPSYEQYF. The CDR3, as DNA: TGTGCCAGCAGTTTATCGGGACGGCCCTCCTACGAGCAGTACTTC.